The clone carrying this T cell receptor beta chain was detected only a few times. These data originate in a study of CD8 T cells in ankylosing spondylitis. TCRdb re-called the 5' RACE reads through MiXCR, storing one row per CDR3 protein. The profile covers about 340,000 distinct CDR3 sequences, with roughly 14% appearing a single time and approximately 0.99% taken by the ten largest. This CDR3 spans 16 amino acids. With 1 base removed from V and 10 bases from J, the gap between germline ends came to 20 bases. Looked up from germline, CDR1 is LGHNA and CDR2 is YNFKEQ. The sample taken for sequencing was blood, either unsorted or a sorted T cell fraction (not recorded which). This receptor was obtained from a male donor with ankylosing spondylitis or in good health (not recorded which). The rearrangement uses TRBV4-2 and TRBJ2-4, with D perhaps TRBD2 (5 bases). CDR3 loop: CASSQGPVESGAIQYF. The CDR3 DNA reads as TGTGCCAGCAGCCAAGGGCCTGTGGAGAGCGGAGCTATTCAGTACTTC.